These 21 T cell receptor beta chains originate from one sample sequenced in a study of breast tumors, draining lymph nodes, adjacent tissues. Via MiXCR, TCRdb re-called the multiplex PCR reads, giving one row per CDR3 protein. This sample has approximately 9,000 distinct CDR3 sequences, with about 40% found just once. Input material: tumor-adjacent breast tissue. These receptors all come from a female donor with breast cancer. Some clones in this sample may be carry-over from other donors' samples.

This clonotype was recorded many times. The chain combines TRBV10-3 with TRBJ2-2; tentatively, D is TRBD1 or TRBD2 (5 bases each). From germline, CDR1 is ENHRY and CDR2 SYGVKD. V was shortened by 10 bases and J by 4 bases, with 16 bases between the two germline ends. The CDR3 is 14 amino acids. The CDR3, as DNA: TGTGCCACCGCGCACGGGACGGGCACCGGGGAGCTGTTTTTT. Amino acids: CATAHGTGTGELFF.

The rearrangement uses TRBV27 and TRBJ2-1, with TRBD2 matching 11 bases. Germline V gene sequence: CDR1 MNHEY, CDR2 SMNVEV (reference sequence). The CDR3 has 15 amino acids. V dropped 8 bases and J dropped 4; count of bases not matched to a gene: 7. DNA for the CDR3: TGTGCCAGCGGGGACATAGCGGGAGGGTACAATGAGCAGTTCTTC. Protein: CASGDIAGGYNEQFF.

This clonotype has ten or more counts. The V gene is TRBV5-6, the J gene TRBJ2-5, with 15 bases lining up with TRBD2. This CDR3 is built from 16 residues. The junction had 5 bases not matched to a gene; V was cut back by 4 bases and J by 4 bases. The germline CDR1 and CDR2 sequences are SGHDT and YYEEEE. Here the CDR3 reads CASSPPGLAGGETQYF. The DNA for the CDR3 is TGTGCCAGCAGCCCCCCGGGACTAGCGGGAGGAGAGACCCAGTACTTC.

This clonotype is judged medium-sized (0.01 to 0.1%). This chain joins TRBV7-3 and TRBJ2-1, with 15 bases aligning to TRBD2. The CDR3 covers 17 residues. The junction had 7 bases not matched to a gene; V was cut back by 1 base and J by 9 bases. Germline lookup yields CDR1 SGHTA and CDR2 FQGTGA. The CDR3 coding sequence is TGTGCCAGCAGCTTAAAAGCCGGACTAGCGGGAGGGGTTGAGCAGTTCTTC. Translating it yields CASSLKAGLAGGVEQFF.

This clonotype is labeled medium-sized. The chain has TRBV10-3 and TRBJ1-2; D remains unclear. The CDR3 loop spans 14 amino acids. From germline, CDR1 is ENHRY and CDR2 SYGVKD. V gave up 0 bases and J gave up 2 bases, with 7 bases separating them. CDR3: CAISESGGNYGYTF. DNA of the CDR3: TGTGCCATCAGTGAGTCCGGCGGAAACTATGGCTACACCTTC.

V is TRBV15 and J is TRBJ1-4; TRBD1 agrees at 9 bases. The CDR3 spans 15 residues. The V and J ends lost 0 bases and 7 bases, in that order; junction bases with no gene match: 3. Germline values: CDR1 LNHNV, CDR2 YYDKDF (reference sequence). CDR3 in amino acids: CATSRETGGVEKLFF. The CDR3 coding sequence is TGTGCCACCAGCAGAGAGACAGGGGGGGTTGAAAAACTGTTTTTT.

This clonotype appeared many times. The chain has TRBV6-5 and TRBJ2-2; D perhaps matches TRBD2 (5 bases). With 2 bases removed from V and 0 bases from J, the gap between germline ends came to 13 bases. Germline CDR1 reads MNHEY; CDR2 reads SVGAGI. This CDR3 is built from 17 residues. CDR3 loop: CASSYRWVASNTGELFF. The CDR3 nucleotides are TGTGCCAGCAGTTACCGTTGGGTAGCGTCGAACACCGGGGAGCTGTTTTTT.

This clonotype occurred a few times. The chain combines TRBV7-3 with TRBJ1-1; 7 bases line up with TRBD1. The ends lost 5 bases at V and 5 bases at J; junction bases unmatched: 11. The CDR3 spans 15 residues. Germline loops: CDR1 SGHTA, CDR2 FQGTGA. The CDR3 sequence is CASSPQGGGRTEAFF. The CDR3 DNA reads TGTGCCAGCAGCCCCCAGGGGGGGGGTAGGACTGAAGCTTTCTTT.

This clonotype was observed many times. The gene calls are TRBV20-1 and TRBJ1-4; 8 bases map to TRBD1. The CDR3 is 14 residues long. CDR1 and CDR2 from the germline V gene are DFQATT and SNEGSKA (reference sequence). J lost 6 bases, V lost 5 bases, and 8 bases had no gene match. CDR3 sequence (DNA): TGCAGTGCTGAAGTCAGGGGGCAGGATGAAAAACTGTTTTTT. This translates into CSAEVRGQDEKLFF.

This chain's CDR3 is CASSLSGAADTQYF. The CDR3 DNA is TGCGCCAGCAGCTTGTCAGGGGCAGCAGATACGCAGTATTTT. The rearrangement joins TRBV5-1 to TRBJ2-3; weak D call: TRBD1 (6 bases). This CDR3 spans 14 amino acids. Trimming stripped 1 base from V and 4 bases from J, with 10 bases between. The germline gives CDR1 SGHRS, CDR2 YFSETQ.

Only a few counts were recorded for this clonotype. The conserved final phenylalanine or tryptophan is absent from the CDR3, which likely points to a read error. It is unclear where the CDR3 begins or ends on the DNA, so no DNA is shown, and the CDR3 is as TCRdb lists it. This chain uses TRBV7-2 with TRBJ1-2. In germline, CDR1 is SGHTA, CDR2 FQGNSA. The CDR3 is 8 residues long, counting both termini. The CDR3 reads CASSLEFL.

This clonotype has at least ten counts. For the CDR3, the DNA is TGTGCCAGCTCACCATGGTCTAGCGGACAAAGCACAGATACGCAGTATTTT. Translated, it gives CASSPWSSGQSTDTQYF. The chain has TRBV18 and TRBJ2-3, with 7 bases fitting TRBD2. Germline loops: CDR1 KGHSH, CDR2 LQKENI. V dropped 2 bases and J dropped 0; count of bases not matched to a gene: 8. The CDR3 has 17 residues. The full variable domain, rest sourced from reference TRBV18 and TRBJ2-3, is NAGVMQNPRHLVRRRGQEARLRCSPMKGHSHVYWYRQLPEEGLKFMVYLQKENIIDESGMPKERFSAEFPKEGPSILRIQQVVRGDSAAYFCASSPWSSGQSTDTQYFGPGTRLTVL.

This clonotype was detected many times. The chain is built from TRBV5-1 and TRBJ2-3; TRBD2 agrees at 9 bases. This CDR3 is built from 18 residues. V lost 5 bases and J lost 0; bases outside the gene matches: 13. Germline loops: CDR1 SGHRS, CDR2 YFSETQ. CDR3 sequence reads: CASSPWQSGRTSTDTQYF. DNA for the CDR3: TGCGCCAGCAGTCCATGGCAAAGCGGGAGGACTAGCACAGATACGCAGTATTTT.

V gene TRBV13 combines with J gene TRBJ2-7; 8 nucleotides align to TRBD1. V shed 5 bases and J 6 bases; nucleotides not matched to a gene: 6. The CDR3 sequence is 13 residues long. Looked up from germline, CDR1 is PRHDT and CDR2 is FYEKMQ (reference sequence). In DNA, the CDR3 is TGTGCCAGCAGCCCCCGGGACAGGACCGAGCAGTACTTC. This gives the protein CASSPRDRTEQYF.

DNA for the CDR3: TGCGCCAGCAGCCAAGAGATAGTGACGGACTCTCTAATCGGCTACACCTTC. Its translation is CASSQEIVTDSLIGYTF. The J gene is TRBJ1-2, the V gene TRBV4-3, with no clear D. CDR1 and CDR2 from the germline V gene are LGHNA and YSLEER. V gave up 0 bases and J gave up 8 bases, with 22 bases separating them. The CDR3 is 17 residues long.

This clonotype was detected many times. CDR3 sequence (DNA): TGTGCCAGCAGTGAAGGAGCGGTACAAGAGACCCAGTACTTC. Amino acids: CASSEGAVQETQYF. The chain is built from TRBV6-1 and TRBJ2-5; the D gene is possibly TRBD2 (5 bases). The germline CDR1 and CDR2 sequences are MNHNS and SASEGT. V was cut by 1 base and J by 2 bases, with 8 bases left in between. This CDR3 has 14 amino acids.

This clonotype came up many times. The rearrangement links TRBV3-1 to TRBJ1-5; D is unresolved. V lost 10 bases to trimming and J lost 9 bases, with 10 bases between them. The CDR3 runs 10 residues. Germline V gene sequence: CDR1 LGHDT, CDR2 YNNKEL (reference sequence). The CDR3 reads CATRERPQHF. As DNA, the CDR3 is TGTGCCACCCGTGAGAGGCCCCAGCATTTT.

By frequency in the sample, this clonotype is medium-sized. The V gene is TRBV20-1, the J gene TRBJ2-1, with 8 bases matching TRBD2. From germline, CDR1 is DFQATT and CDR2 SNEGSKA (reference sequence). CDR3 length equals 15 residues. Trimming cost V 1 base and J 5 bases; bases outside gene matches: 7. CDR3 coding DNA: TGCAGTGCTAGAGTTTCCGGGAGGGGGGACAATGAGCAGTTCTTC. Translation gives CSARVSGRGDNEQFF.

This clonotype was found many times. A much larger clone lies a single base off, so this may be a read error. The J gene is TRBJ2-7, the V gene TRBV29-1; 9 nucleotides match TRBD1. The CDR3 has 15 amino acids. Germline values: CDR1 SQVTM, CDR2 ANQGSEA. The junction had 11 bases not matched to a gene; V was cut back by 3 bases and J by 5 bases. DNA of the CDR3: TGCAGCGTTGAGATTAATGGACAGGGGTGGGACGAGCAGTACTTC. Translation: CSVEINGQGWDEQYF.

This chain joins TRBV20-1 and TRBJ2-1, with a possible D match to TRBD1 (5 bases). CDR3 length: 14 residues. Per germline, CDR1 DFQATT and CDR2 SNEGSKA (reference sequence). V gave up 5 bases and J gave up 3 bases, with 14 bases separating them. CDR3 DNA sequence: TGCAGTGCTCGCCGACAGCGTAACTACAATGAGCAGTTCTTC. This codes for CSARRQRNYNEQFF.

By share of the sample, this clonotype is medium-sized. The chain combines TRBV20-1 with TRBJ1-5, with D maybe TRBD1 (6 bases). Germline V gene data show CDR1 as DFQATT and CDR2 as SNEGSKA (reference sequence). The CDR3 runs 12 residues. V lost 2 bases, J lost 7 bases, and 9 bases lay in between. The CDR3 protein is CSARRGDQPQHF. CDR3 nucleotides: TGCAGTGCTAGAAGGGGGGACCAGCCCCAGCATTTT.